Below are 30 T cell receptor beta chains sequenced from a single sample in a study of T cell responses to AZD1222 COVID-19 vaccine (dated by TCRdb to 2020 to 2023). This specimen's time point label, per the study, means: baseline before first vaccination. Receptors were amplified or captured by the immunoSEQ multiplex PCR assay. Drawn from immuneACCESS, this table holds only the in-frame rearrangements with V and J called that TCRdb kept. Clones are partly lost; checked studies trace under half to an unresolved V gene and leave the rest unexplained. This sample is represented by some 200,000 clones; approximately 90% of them were singletons. About 6.1% of the sample lies in the top ten. The sequencing here drew on peripheral blood, taken on day 0 of AZD1222 vaccination. These receptors all come from an adult in good health.

The gene calls are TRBV27 and TRBJ2-5; 9 nucleotides align to TRBD1. This CDR3 has 14 residues. The ends lost 6 bases at V and 4 bases at J; junction bases unmatched: 6. CDR1 is MNHEY, CDR2 SMNVEV, per germline (reference sequence). CDR3 nucleotide sequence: TGTGCCAGCAGGGACAGGGGAGGAGGAGAGACCCAGTACTTC. This sequence encodes CASRDRGGGETQYF.

This chain links TRBV5-4 with TRBJ2-1; TRBD2 matches 11 bases. Germline CDR1 is SGHNT and CDR2 is YYREEE (reference sequence). The CDR3 loop spans 17 amino acids. Trimming cost V 0 bases and J 0 bases; bases outside gene matches: 2. The CDR3 sequence: CASSLVAGGNSYNEQFF. In DNA form, the CDR3 reads TGTGCCAGCAGCTTGGTAGCGGGGGGGAACTCCTACAATGAGCAGTTCTTC.

This chain links TRBV2 with TRBJ2-1, with 7 bases lining up with TRBD2. Germline V gene lookup returns CDR1 SNHLY and CDR2 FYNNEI. CDR3 length: 14 amino acids. The V segment lost 4 bases and the J segment 9 bases; nucleotides outside the gene matches: 9. The CDR3 sequence is CASSGTYTGGEQFF. The CDR3 bases are TGTGCCAGCAGTGGAACGTACACGGGGGGTGAGCAGTTCTTC. Drawing the rest from reference TRBV2 and TRBJ2-1, the complete variable domain is EPEVTQTPSHQVTQMGQEVILRCVPISNHLYFYWYRQILGQKVEFLVSFYNNEISEKSEIFDDQFSVERPDGSNFTLKIRSTKLEDSAMYFCASSGTYTGGEQFFGPGTRLTVL.

The chain is built from TRBV23-1 and TRBJ1-5; 8 nucleotides agree with TRBD1. TRBV23-1 qualifies as an ORF whose function is uncertain. V lost 4 bases, J lost 0 bases, and 14 bases stayed unmatched. CDR3 length: 19 residues. CDR3: CASSPPRDRWGYSNQPQHF. The CDR3 DNA sequence: TGCGCCAGCAGTCCCCCGAGGGACAGGTGGGGTTATAGCAATCAGCCCCAGCATTTT.

This clone has a single count. V is TRBV27 and J is TRBJ2-2, with 11 bases that match TRBD1. V shed 5 bases, J shed 4 bases, and the junction held 9 bases outside the gene matches. This CDR3 has 17 amino acids. Germline V gene data show CDR1 as MNHEY and CDR2 as SMNVEV (reference sequence). CDR3 DNA sequence: TGTGCCAGCAGTCCCACTTCGGGACAGGGGGTCACCGGGGAGCTGTTTTTT. This gives the protein CASSPTSGQGVTGELFF.

The chain carries TRBV5-1 and TRBJ1-6; no definite D call. Germline V gene lookup returns CDR1 SGHRS and CDR2 YFSETQ. The CDR3 spans 15 residues. Trimming shortened V by 0 bases and J by 6 bases, and 10 bases separated the two germline ends. The CDR3 region has the DNA TGCGCCAGCAGCTTGGTAGCCCAGGTTAATTCACCCCTCCACTTT. Translated, it gives CASSLVAQVNSPLHF.

The chain combines TRBV21-1 with TRBJ1-5. TRBV21-1 is flagged as a pseudogene. This CDR3 contains 15 residues. Here the CDR3 DNA reads TGTGCCAGCAGCAAAGAATGGTTCGGGGAACAGCCCCAGCATTTT. This translates into CASSKEWFGEQPQHF.

V usage is TRBV23-1 and J usage is TRBJ1-5; D is uncertain. TRBV23-1 is designated an ORF whose function remains uncertain. The germline V and J ends were trimmed by 8 bases and 4 bases, with 18 bases remaining between them. The CDR3 runs 15 residues. The CDR3 loop is CASGREDLDNQPQHF. The CDR3 coding sequence is TGCGCCAGCGGCCGAGAGGACCTAGATAATCAGCCCCAGCATTTT.

The chain joins TRBV30 to TRBJ2-7; D not resolved. V lost 0 bases and J lost 4, with 7 bases in between. The germline V gene has CDR1 GTSNPN and CDR2 SVGIG (reference sequence). This CDR3 spans 12 amino acids. CDR3 bases: TGTGCCTGGAGTGTAAGTCCGTACGAGCAGTACTTC. It is translated as CAWSVSPYEQYF.

The V and J genes are TRBV6-5 and TRBJ1-2; D is ambiguous. The CDR3 totals 12 residues. CDR1 MNHEY and CDR2 SVGAGI come from the germline V gene. V lost 6 bases to trimming and J lost 7 bases, with 12 bases between them. Written as DNA, the CDR3 is TGTGCCAGCAGGCCTGGGGTTAGTGGCTACACCTTC. Its translation is CASRPGVSGYTF.

V usage is TRBV28 and J usage is TRBJ1-2; the D gene is possibly TRBD1 (5 bases). The ends were cut back, 5 bases at V and 4 bases at J, with 14 bases in the middle. The CDR3 sequence is 14 residues long. Germline values: CDR1 MDHEN, CDR2 SYDVKM. Written as DNA, the CDR3 is TGTGCCAGCAGTCGACTGCCGACAGCCTATGGCTACACCTTC. It specifies CASSRLPTAYGYTF.

V usage is TRBV28 and J usage is TRBJ1-1; D not certain. Germline CDR1 is MDHEN and CDR2 is SYDVKM. This CDR3 spans 13 amino acids. Trimming left V 5 bases short and J 2 bases short, with 9 bases between. The DNA for the CDR3 is TGTGCCAGCAGTCTAATAACTAACACTGAAGCTTTCTTT. It translates to CASSLITNTEAFF.

This sequence joins TRBV7-8 and TRBJ2-1, with a weak D call TRBD1 (6 bases). The V gene's germline CDR1 is SGHVS and CDR2 FQNEAQ. V gave up 5 bases and J gave up 3 bases, with 14 bases separating them. The CDR3 totals 15 residues. CDR3 residues: CASSLTGSHYNEQFF. The CDR3 bases are TGTGCCAGCAGCCTTACAGGGTCTCACTACAATGAGCAGTTCTTC.

This chain uses TRBV5-6 with TRBJ2-3, with D tentatively TRBD1 or TRBD2 (5 bases each). The V and J ends lost 0 bases and 9 bases respectively, with 17 bases between them. Germline V gene data show CDR1 as SGHDT and CDR2 as YYEEEE. The CDR3 loop spans 15 amino acids. The CDR3 nucleotides are TGTGCCAGCAGCTTGGGAGGGGCCCTCCTCGGGACGCAGTATTTT. Its translation is CASSLGGALLGTQYF.

This chain joins TRBV3-1 (or the pseudogene TRBV3-2) and TRBJ2-6; D is uncertain. The CDR3 contains 15 residues. The V end was cut by 0 bases, the J end by 0 bases, with 3 bases between. Germline lookup yields CDR1 LGHDT and CDR2 YNNKEL (reference sequence). Written as DNA, the CDR3 is TGTGCCAGCAGCCAAGACATCTCTGGGGCCAACGTCCTGACTTTC. It translates to CASSQDISGANVLTF.

The chain has TRBV7-2 and TRBJ2-3; the match to TRBD1 covers 7 bases. CDR3 length equals 15 residues. V trimming: 3 bases; J trimming: 0 bases; junction bases outside the gene matches: 3. CDR1 and CDR2 (germline): SGHTA, FQGNSA. DNA for the CDR3: TGTGCCAGCAGCTTCACAGGGGCTAGCACAGATACGCAGTATTTT. Residues: CASSFTGASTDTQYF.

V and J are TRBV5-5 and TRBJ2-1; a weak D match, TRBD1 (6 bases). Germline loops: CDR1 SGHKS, CDR2 YYEKEE (reference sequence). The CDR3 extends over 13 amino acids. V was trimmed by 2 bases and J by 7 bases, leaving 10 bases between them. The CDR3 coding sequence is TGTGCCAGCAGCTTCACAGGACAGAATGAGCAGTTCTTC. Encoded protein: CASSFTGQNEQFF.

This sequence joins TRBV30 and TRBJ1-2, with 12 bases aligning to TRBD1. Germline trimming cut 7 bases from V and 2 bases from J; bases unmatched to any gene: 8. Germline loops: CDR1 GTSNPN, CDR2 SVGIG (reference sequence). This CDR3 has 15 residues. The chain's CDR3 is CAYMGTGGSNYGYTF. The CDR3 region has the DNA TGTGCCTACATGGGGACAGGGGGCAGCAACTATGGCTACACCTTC.

The chain is built from TRBV6-5 and TRBJ2-1; D is perhaps TRBD1 or TRBD2 (5 bases each). Germline V gives CDR1 MNHEY, CDR2 SVGAGI. The V end was cut by 6 bases, the J end by 0 bases, with 12 bases between. CDR3 length equals 15 residues. The CDR3 sequence is CASRTGTSSYNEQFF. For the CDR3, the DNA is TGTGCCAGCAGAACCGGGACCAGCTCCTACAATGAGCAGTTCTTC.

This chain joins TRBV28 and TRBJ2-5; D possibly uses TRBD1 or TRBD2 (5 bases each). This CDR3 has 17 residues. V lost 2 bases and J lost 5, with 21 bases in between. CDR1 and CDR2 from the germline V gene are MDHEN and SYDVKM. The CDR3 sequence is CASSLAPGTKGRETQYF. The CDR3 DNA sequence: TGTGCCAGCAGTTTAGCTCCGGGGACCAAGGGACGGGAGACCCAGTACTTC. Combining the CDR3 with reference TRBV28 and TRBJ2-5 gives the whole variable domain DVKVTQSSRYLVKRTGEKVFLECVQDMDHENMFWYRQDPGLGLRLIYFSYDVKMKEKGDIPEGYSVSREKKERFSLILESASTNQTSMYLCASSLAPGTKGRETQYFGPGTRLLVL.

The rearrangement links TRBV28 to TRBJ2-3; TRBD2 agrees at 13 bases. The CDR3 loop spans 21 amino acids. V gave up 2 bases and J gave up 6 bases; unmatched junction bases: 20. Per germline, CDR1 MDHEN and CDR2 SYDVKM. CDR3 sequence: CASSLGFTSGRAGSISDTQYF. The CDR3 DNA follows: TGTGCCAGCAGTTTAGGATTTACTAGCGGGAGGGCCGGGTCCATTTCGGATACGCAGTATTTT.

The chain couples TRBV18 to TRBJ1-3; 7 bases match TRBD1. CDR1 and CDR2 (germline): KGHSH, LQKENI. The ends lost 4 bases at V and 4 bases at J; junction bases unmatched: 4. This CDR3 has 14 residues. This chain's CDR3 is CASSQGARGNTIYF. CDR3 in DNA: TGTGCCAGCTCACAGGGGGCCCGGGGAAACACCATATATTTT.

This sequence joins TRBV2 and TRBJ1-6; 8 bases match TRBD1. Trimming took 3 bases from V and 1 from J; bases not matched to a gene: 2. The CDR3 is 16 amino acids. CDR1 and CDR2 (germline): SNHLY, FYNNEI. CDR3 sequence (DNA): TGTGCCAGCAGTGACAGGGGGCTATCCTATAATTCACCCCTCCACTTT. Translated, it gives CASSDRGLSYNSPLHF.

The CDR3 is CASSLLFEQFF. In nucleotides, the CDR3 is TGTGCCAGCAGCTTACTTTTCGAGCAGTTCTTC. The chain couples TRBV7-9 to TRBJ2-1; no reliable D call. The CDR3 totals 11 residues. CDR1 and CDR2 from the germline V gene are SEHNR and FQNEAQ (reference sequence). V was shortened by 2 bases and J by 10 bases, with 6 bases between the two germline ends.

The chain links TRBV19 to TRBJ2-1, with D perhaps TRBD2 (6 bases). Per germline, CDR1 LNHDA and CDR2 SQIVND (reference sequence). V lost 7 bases, J lost 5 bases, and 15 bases lay in between. The CDR3 loop spans 14 amino acids. For the CDR3, the DNA is TGTGCCAGTATGGGTCTAGCGCATAACAATGAGCAGTTCTTC. Translation gives CASMGLAHNNEQFF.

The chain uses TRBV3-1 (or the pseudogene TRBV3-2) and TRBJ2-2; D not certain. The V gene's germline CDR1 is LGHDT and CDR2 YNNKEL (reference sequence). V lost 0 bases, J lost 5 bases, and 7 bases lay in between. This CDR3 is 14 amino acids long. DNA for the CDR3: TGTGCCAGCAGCCAAGAAGTCCAGACCGGGGAGCTGTTTTTT. As protein: CASSQEVQTGELFF.

The chain is built from TRBV5-4 and TRBJ2-2, with TRBD2 matching 14 bases. V trimming: 4 bases; J trimming: 1 base; junction bases outside the gene matches: 6. The CDR3 consists of 18 residues. CDR1 is SGHNT and CDR2 is YYREEE in the germline V gene (reference sequence). CDR3 residues: CASSPGTSGSKNTGELFF. The CDR3, as DNA: TGTGCCAGCAGCCCCGGGACTAGCGGGAGTAAGAACACCGGGGAGCTGTTTTTT.

The CDR3 DNA follows: TGTGCCAGCAGCAATCCGGCGCGGCAAGAGACCCAGTACTTC. Translation: CASSNPARQETQYF. This chain connects TRBV6-6 to TRBJ2-5, with D hard to call. The germline V gene encodes CDR1 MNHNY and CDR2 SVGAGI (reference sequence). The CDR3 is made up of 14 amino acids. The V end was cut by 6 bases, the J end by 2 bases, with 13 bases between.

This clone was detected only once. This sequence joins TRBV30 and TRBJ1-5, with D hard to call. Germline CDR1 reads GTSNPN; CDR2 reads SVGIG (reference sequence). The CDR3 is 13 amino acids. V lost 1 base, J lost 4 bases, and 8 bases lay in between. The CDR3 DNA reads TGTGCCTGGAGTGGGCGGACGAATCAGCCCCAGCATTTT. It is translated as CAWSGRTNQPQHF.

V usage is TRBV11-2 and J usage is TRBJ1-2; perhaps TRBD1 as D (6 bases). This CDR3 is 13 amino acids long. Trimming stripped 5 bases from V and 7 bases from J, with 14 bases between. Germline CDR1 SGHAT, CDR2 FQNNGV. The CDR3 sequence: CASSQGKESGYTF. In nucleotides, the CDR3 is TGTGCCAGCAGCCAGGGGAAGGAAAGTGGCTACACCTTC. The variable domain in full, completed from reference TRBV11-2 and TRBJ1-2, reads EAGVAQSPRYKIIEKRQSVAFWCNPISGHATLYWYQQILGQGPKLLIQFQNNGVVDDSQLPKDRFSAERLKGVDSTLKIQPAKLEDSAVYLCASSQGKESGYTFGSGTRLTVV.